Each of the 27 T cell receptor beta chains below was sequenced from the same sample in a study of T-cell memory formation after mild COVID-19. Each CDR3 protein is one row after TCRdb ran MiXCR on the 5' RACE reads. In the table there are 150,000 to 200,000 distinct CDR3 sequences, 14% of which are singletons. Specimen: PBMCs or a T cell subset sorted from them (not recorded which). The receptors here all came from an adult woman who had mild COVID-19 (a few samples of this study predate the infection). Cell type and time point are not known.

There are a few counts of this clonotype. The CDR3 DNA sequence: TGTGCCTGGAGTTCATGGGGACAGGGTAGGGACTACGAGCAGTACTTC. Its protein is CAWSSWGQGRDYEQYF. The chain joins TRBV30 to TRBJ2-7; 9 nucleotides match TRBD1. The trim removed 2 bases at V and 3 bases at J, leaving 11 bases unmatched. The CDR3 has 16 amino acids. Germline V gene data show CDR1 as GTSNPN and CDR2 as SVGIG (reference sequence). The full variable domain, completed using reference TRBV30 and TRBJ2-7, is SQTIHQWPATLVQPVGSPLSLECTVEGTSNPNLYWYRQAAGRGLQLLFYSVGIGQISSEVPQNLSASRPQDRQFILSSKKLLLSDSGFYLCAWSSWGQGRDYEQYFGPGTRLTVT.

This clonotype showed up just a few times. The J gene is TRBJ2-4, the V gene TRBV19; TRBD2 matches 9 bases. CDR1 and CDR2 from the germline V gene are LNHDA and SQIVND (reference sequence). Losses at the gene ends were 2 bases for V and 0 bases for J; bases not matched to a gene: 2. The CDR3 extends over 16 amino acids. The CDR3 spells CASSILAGLAKNIQYF. CDR3 nucleotides: TGTGCCAGTAGTATACTAGCGGGACTAGCCAAAAACATTCAGTACTTC.

This clonotype occurred a few times. The V call is TRBV4-3, the J call TRBJ2-7; D is unresolved. Germline lookup yields CDR1 LGHNA and CDR2 YSLEER. V was pared by 0 bases and J by 4 bases, with 16 bases between. CDR3 length: 16 residues. The CDR3 DNA reads TGCGCCAGCAGCCAAGATTCCAGTTCCCGCGAGTACGAGCAGTACTTC. This codes for CASSQDSSSREYEQYF.

V gene TRBV5-6 combines with J gene TRBJ2-7; D is possibly TRBD1 or TRBD2 (5 bases each). CDR3 length: 16 residues. CDR1 and CDR2 from the germline V gene are SGHDT and YYEEEE. The V end lost 4 bases, the J end lost 0 bases, and 17 bases lay between the germline ends. The CDR3 nucleotides read TGTGCCAGCAGCGCATCGTGGAGGACAAGCTCCTACGAGCAGTACTTC. The encoded protein is CASSASWRTSSYEQYF.

In this sample, this clonotype turned up a few times. The genes are TRBV5-1 and TRBJ2-7; 11 bases are shared with TRBD2. This CDR3 is 16 amino acids long. CDR1 is SGHRS, CDR2 YFSETQ, per germline. With 1 base clipped from V and 3 bases from J, the junction kept 6 bases outside the gene matches. The CDR3 DNA reads as TGCGCCAGCAGCTTGCAGCGTCTAGCGGGGGGCTACGAGCAGTACTTC. As protein: CASSLQRLAGGYEQYF.

This clonotype came up once. The chain has TRBV9 and TRBJ2-1; 9 nucleotides line up with TRBD2. Germline CDR1 reads SGDLS; CDR2 reads YYNGEE. There are 15 residues in the CDR3. V lost 3 bases and J lost 4; bases outside the gene matches: 5. The CDR3 region is CASSDQRGEYNEQFF. CDR3 nucleotide sequence: TGTGCCAGCAGCGACCAGCGGGGGGAATACAATGAGCAGTTCTTC.

The chain is built from TRBV4-1 and TRBJ2-5, with 8 bases aligning to TRBD2. The junction had 14 bases not matched to a gene; V was cut back by 4 bases and J by 4 bases. The CDR3 spans 17 residues. Germline CDR1 and CDR2: MGHRA and YSYEKL. The CDR3 reads CASSPAGGVAGGETQYF. For the CDR3, the DNA is TGCGCCAGCAGCCCCGCCGGAGGCGTGGCGGGGGGAGAGACCCAGTACTTC.

This chain joins TRBV7-2 and TRBJ2-7; 10 bases align to TRBD2. CDR3 length equals 14 residues. Germline V gene data show CDR1 as SGHTA and CDR2 as FQGNSA. Trimming cost V 3 bases and J 3 bases; bases outside gene matches: 2. Here the CDR3 reads CASSFLAGGYEQYF. Here the CDR3 DNA reads TGTGCCAGCAGCTTCTTAGCGGGAGGCTACGAGCAGTACTTC.

This chain links TRBV5-1 with TRBJ2-7, with D possibly matching TRBD1 (5 bases). Germline V lookup: CDR1 SGHRS, CDR2 YFSETQ. The CDR3 loop spans 15 amino acids. Between the trimmed V and J ends, which lost 0 bases and 2 bases, there was a span of 12 bases. This CDR3 is CASSLDVGVTYEQYF. CDR3 nucleotide sequence: TGCGCCAGCAGCTTGGACGTAGGGGTAACCTACGAGCAGTACTTC.

This clonotype has just a few counts. This rearrangement joins TRBV7-8 to TRBJ1-5; a possible D gene is TRBD1 (5 bases). The CDR3 covers 14 residues. Germline V gives CDR1 SGHVS, CDR2 FQNEAQ. Trimming left V 6 bases short and J 4 bases short, with 13 bases between. CDR3 in amino acids: CASRPLPGNQPQHF. The DNA of the CDR3 is TGTGCCAGCAGACCTCTTCCAGGGAATCAGCCCCAGCATTTT.

This clonotype was found a few times. The chain uses TRBV7-6 and TRBJ2-5; tentative D call: TRBD1 (5 bases). V lost 4 bases to trimming and J lost 2 bases, with 11 bases between them. Germline-derived CDR1 and CDR2 are SGHVS and FNYEAQ. The CDR3 length is 14 residues. The CDR3 DNA reads TGTGCCAGCAGCTCTAGGGGCGTACAAGAGACCCAGTACTTC. This gives the protein CASSSRGVQETQYF.

This clonotype has more than one count but fewer than ten. This chain uses TRBV12-3 or TRBV12-4 with TRBJ1-3, with D possibly matching TRBD1 (5 bases). The CDR3 has 17 amino acids. Trimming stripped 3 bases from V and 4 bases from J, with 19 bases between. CDR3 sequence reads: CASSFPMGPPKGNTIYF. Here the CDR3 DNA reads TGTGCCAGCAGTTTCCCTATGGGACCGCCAAAGGGAAACACCATATATTTT.

The chain recombines TRBV12-3 or TRBV12-4 with TRBJ2-7; D might be TRBD1 or TRBD2, each matching 5 bases. This CDR3 has 14 residues. V lost 6 bases and J lost 2, with 14 bases in between. The CDR3 spells CASRSGSLPYEQYF. CDR3 DNA: TGTGCCAGCAGGTCAGGGAGTCTCCCCTACGAGCAGTACTTC.

This clonotype was seen more than once but under ten times. V usage is TRBV10-3 and J usage is TRBJ1-1; D is uncertain. V was cut by 2 bases and J by 2 bases, with 9 bases left in between. Germline CDR1 reads ENHRY; CDR2 reads SYGVKD. CDR3 length equals 14 residues. The CDR3 region has the DNA TGTGCCATCAGTGAGAAAGGGTCTAACACTGAAGCTTTCTTT. Translation: CAISEKGSNTEAFF.

This clonotype has just a few counts. V gene TRBV19 combines with J gene TRBJ2-7; D call uncertain. V gave up 3 bases and J gave up 3 bases, with 15 bases separating them. This CDR3 comprises 15 residues. Germline V gene lookup returns CDR1 LNHDA and CDR2 SQIVND (reference sequence). CDR3 coding DNA: TGTGCCAGTAGTATGAAGCCGGGTTGGGACTACGAGCAGTACTTC. Protein product: CASSMKPGWDYEQYF.

Only a few counts were recorded for this clonotype. The J gene is TRBJ2-3, the V gene TRBV5-1; 8 bases map to TRBD2. With 3 bases clipped from V and 0 bases from J, the junction kept 6 bases outside the gene matches. CDR3 length: 16 amino acids. Germline values: CDR1 SGHRS, CDR2 YFSETQ. CDR3 coding DNA: TGCGCCAGCAGCTCGTCGGCGGGGGGTAGCACAGATACGCAGTATTTT. The encoded protein is CASSSSAGGSTDTQYF. The full variable domain, completed using reference TRBV5-1 and TRBJ2-3, is KAGVTQTPRYLIKTRGQQVTLSCSPISGHRSVSWYQQTPGQGLQFLFEYFSETQRNKGNFPGRFSGRQFSNSRSEMNVSTLELGDSALYLCASSSSAGGSTDTQYFGPGTRLTVL.

The CDR3 coding sequence is TGTGCCAGCAGTTTTGCGACAGGGCCGTTCAATGAGCAGTTCTTC. Residues: CASSFATGPFNEQFF. V is TRBV12-3 or TRBV12-4 and J is TRBJ2-1; TRBD1 matches at 7 bases. The CDR3 is 15 amino acids. Trimming at V came to 3 bases and at J to 6 bases, leaving 8 bases not matched to a gene.

This clonotype showed up many times. The chain has TRBV14 and TRBJ2-2; perhaps TRBD2 as D (5 bases). Per germline, CDR1 SGHDN and CDR2 FVKESK. The CDR3 consists of 16 residues. Trimming removed 3 bases at V and 2 bases at J, with 13 bases between. CDR3 nucleotides: TGTGCCAGCAGCCATCTTTCCGGGATAAACACCGGGGAGCTGTTTTTT. This gives the protein CASSHLSGINTGELFF.

This clonotype has more than one count but fewer than ten. The gene calls are TRBV18 and TRBJ2-7, with a weak D call TRBD1 (6 bases). The germline gives CDR1 KGHSH, CDR2 LQKENI. CDR3 length: 12 residues. V lost 3 bases and J 7 bases, leaving 10 bases between the germline ends. This CDR3 is CASSPGAQEQYF. The CDR3 DNA sequence: TGTGCCAGCTCACCGGGGGCTCAAGAGCAGTACTTC.

The gene calls are TRBV4-3 and TRBJ1-4; unclear D gene. Germline V gene lookup returns CDR1 LGHNA and CDR2 YSLEER. The CDR3 loop spans 14 amino acids. Trimming removed 4 bases at V and 4 bases at J, with 10 bases between. Here the CDR3 reads CASSLVLSNEKLFF. The CDR3 coding sequence is TGCGCCAGCAGCCTTGTCTTAAGTAATGAAAAACTGTTTTTT.

This clonotype was found a few times. The rearrangement uses TRBV6-5 and TRBJ1-3; the match to TRBD1 covers 7 bases. The CDR3 totals 16 residues. V shed 0 bases and J 2 bases; nucleotides not matched to a gene: 4. Germline CDR1 MNHEY, CDR2 SVGAGI. CDR3 protein: CASSYSYRGPGNTIYF. DNA for the CDR3: TGTGCCAGCAGTTACTCTTACAGGGGTCCTGGAAACACCATATATTTT.

This clonotype was found a few times. V gene TRBV4-2 combines with J gene TRBJ2-3; 12 nucleotides agree with TRBD2. The CDR3 sequence is 17 residues long. Germline V gene lookup returns CDR1 LGHNA and CDR2 YNFKEQ. The junction had 16 bases not matched to a gene; V was cut back by 1 base and J by 14 bases. CDR3 sequence reads: CASSQAGVTSGRSPPYF. CDR3 DNA sequence: TGTGCCAGCAGCCAAGCTGGGGTGACTAGCGGGAGATCCCCGCCGTATTTT.

The chain carries TRBV25-1 and TRBJ1-6; possibly TRBD1 for D (5 bases). Germline CDR1 and CDR2: MGHDK and SYGVNS. The ends were cut back, 6 bases at V and 5 bases at J, with 8 bases in the middle. The CDR3 sequence is 13 residues long. CDR3 nucleotide sequence: TGTGCCAGCAGCGGGACGGATAATTCACCCCTCCACTTT. This encodes CASSGTDNSPLHF.

This clonotype was detected a few times. The V call is TRBV5-5, the J call TRBJ1-5; TRBD1 agrees at 7 bases. This CDR3 comprises 14 residues. The J segment lost 9 bases and the V segment lost 4 bases, leaving 10 bases of the junction unmatched. Germline lookup yields CDR1 SGHKS and CDR2 YYEKEE (reference sequence). The CDR3: CASSPQTGVAPQHF. The CDR3 nucleotides read TGTGCCAGCAGCCCCCAAACAGGGGTTGCGCCCCAGCATTTT.

CDR3 residues: CASSFSGQAAAYEQYF. DNA of the CDR3: TGCGCCAGCAGCTTTAGCGGACAGGCCGCTGCCTACGAGCAGTACTTC. This chain links TRBV5-1 with TRBJ2-7; maybe TRBD1 (7 bases). This CDR3 contains 16 residues. Germline CDR1 reads SGHRS; CDR2 reads YFSETQ. V lost 2 bases and J 2 bases, leaving 17 bases between the germline ends.

The J gene is TRBJ1-4, the V gene TRBV12-3 or TRBV12-4; TRBD1 matches at 7 bases. V was pared by 7 bases and J by 6 bases, with 11 bases of the junction left unmatched. The CDR3 is made up of 15 amino acids. CDR3 DNA: TGTGCCAGCATCCAAAGGTCACAGGGGTATGAAAAACTGTTTTTT. Protein sequence: CASIQRSQGYEKLFF.

This clonotype was seen a handful of times. This chain joins TRBV7-2 and TRBJ1-2; tentative D call: TRBD1 (5 bases). With 0 bases removed from V and 4 bases from J, the gap between germline ends came to 15 bases. The CDR3 loop spans 16 amino acids. Germline assignment: CDR1 SGHTA and CDR2 FQGNSA. This CDR3 is CASSLAFPGWGYGYTF. As DNA, the CDR3 is TGTGCCAGCAGCTTAGCGTTCCCAGGGTGGGGCTATGGCTACACCTTC.